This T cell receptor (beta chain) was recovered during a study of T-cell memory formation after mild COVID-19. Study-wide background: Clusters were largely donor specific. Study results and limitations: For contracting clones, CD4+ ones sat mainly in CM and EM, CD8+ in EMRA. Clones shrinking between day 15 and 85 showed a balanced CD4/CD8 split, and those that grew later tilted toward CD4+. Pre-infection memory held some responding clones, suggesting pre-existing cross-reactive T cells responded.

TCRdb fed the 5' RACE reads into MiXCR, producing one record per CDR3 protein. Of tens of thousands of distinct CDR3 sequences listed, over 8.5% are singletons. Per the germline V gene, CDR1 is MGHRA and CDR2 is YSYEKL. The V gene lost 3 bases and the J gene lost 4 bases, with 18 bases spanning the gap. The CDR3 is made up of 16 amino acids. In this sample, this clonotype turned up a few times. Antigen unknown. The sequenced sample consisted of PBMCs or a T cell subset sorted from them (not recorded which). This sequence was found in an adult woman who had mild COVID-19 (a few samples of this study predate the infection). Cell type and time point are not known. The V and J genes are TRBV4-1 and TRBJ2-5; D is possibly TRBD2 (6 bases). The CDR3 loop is CASSQGGKVPRETQYF. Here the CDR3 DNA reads TGCGCCAGCAGCCAGGGCGGGAAAGTCCCAAGAGAGACCCAGTACTTC.